The 26 T cell receptor beta chains in this list originate from one sample, sequenced in a study of shared clonotypes between healthy human individuals. The repertoire was sequenced with immunoSEQ multiplex PCR; TCRdb's copy has only in-frame clones and lacks some. The sample shows around 500,000 clones, 76% of them seen only once. Material for sequencing was PBMCs. The receptors derive from a woman aged 40 to 49 in good health. Some clones in this sample may be carry-over from other donors' samples.

This chain uses TRBV29-1 with TRBJ2-1; 8 nucleotides match TRBD2. Looked up from germline, CDR1 is SQVTM and CDR2 is ANQGSEA. The J segment lost 0 bases and the V segment lost 2 bases, leaving 3 bases of the junction unmatched. The CDR3 consists of 15 residues. CDR3 sequence reads: CSVETSGRSYNEQFF. CDR3 DNA: TGCAGCGTTGAAACTAGCGGTCGCTCCTACAATGAGCAGTTCTTC.

The rearrangement uses TRBV9 and TRBJ1-4; 10 bases line up with TRBD1. The germline V gene encodes CDR1 SGDLS and CDR2 YYNGEE. This CDR3 comprises 15 residues. With 3 bases clipped from V and 7 bases from J, the junction kept 6 bases outside the gene matches. The CDR3 DNA sequence: TGTGCCAGCAGCGCGAGGGGACAGGGGACTGAAAAACTGTTTTTT. Protein: CASSARGQGTEKLFF.

The CDR3 here is CASSFRESYEQYF. CDR3 nucleotide sequence: TGTGCCAGCAGCTTCAGGGAGAGCTACGAGCAGTACTTC. The V and J genes are TRBV7-9 and TRBJ2-7; the D gene could be TRBD1 or TRBD2 (5 bases each). CDR1 and CDR2 from the germline V gene are SEHNR and FQNEAQ (reference sequence). V dropped 3 bases and J dropped 3 bases, with 9 bases sitting between them. The CDR3 contains 13 residues.

The V call is TRBV30, the J call TRBJ1-2, with D possibly being TRBD1 (6 bases). V dropped 8 bases and J dropped 2 bases, with 12 bases sitting between them. Germline V lookup: CDR1 GTSNPN, CDR2 SVGIG (reference sequence). CDR3 length: 12 residues. As DNA, the CDR3 is TGTGCCCGTAGCAGGGGCAACTATGGCTACACCTTC. Translating it yields CARSRGNYGYTF.

This chain joins TRBV28 and TRBJ1-1; D uncertain. CDR3 length: 11 residues. Germline values: CDR1 MDHEN, CDR2 SYDVKM. V was clipped by 7 bases and J by 6 bases, with 9 bases between them. The CDR3 DNA sequence: TGTGCCAGCATATATGGGGCTGAAGCTTTCTTT. Translation: CASIYGAEAFF. The full variable domain, completed using reference TRBV28 and TRBJ1-1, is DVKVTQSSRYLVKRTGEKVFLECVQDMDHENMFWYRQDPGLGLRLIYFSYDVKMKEKGDIPEGYSVSREKKERFSLILESASTNQTSMYLCASIYGAEAFFGQGTRLTVV.

In this sample, this clone turned up once. The rearrangement links TRBV11-3 to TRBJ2-3, with D possibly being TRBD2 (5 bases). The CDR3 is 14 amino acids. CDR1 is SGHNT and CDR2 is YENEEA in the germline V gene. V was shortened by 5 bases and J by 1 base, with 10 bases between the two germline ends. In DNA, the CDR3 is TGTGCCAGCAGCCGGGATATCGGCACAGATACGCAGTATTTT. This translates into CASSRDIGTDTQYF.

The rearrangement uses TRBV5-1 and TRBJ2-7; 9 nucleotides align to TRBD2. Germline V CDR1 and CDR2: SGHRS, YFSETQ. The CDR3 spans 15 residues. V lost 3 bases, J lost 6 bases, and 10 bases stayed unmatched. CDR3 nucleotides: TGCGCCAGCAGCTCCTCTAGCGGGATCTTTCGCGAGCAGTACTTC. The encoded protein is CASSSSSGIFREQYF.

This clone was recorded once. The rearrangement links TRBV7-3 to TRBJ2-1; 13 positions agree with TRBD2. CDR1 and CDR2 (germline): SGHTA, FQGTGA. This CDR3 is built from 18 residues. The V and J ends lost 5 bases and 5 bases, in that order; junction bases with no gene match: 12. CDR3 sequence reads: CASSPGTSGTFTHNEQFF. The CDR3 nucleotides are TGTGCCAGCAGCCCCGGGACTAGCGGGACTTTTACCCACAATGAGCAGTTCTTC. The whole variable domain, remainder taken from reference TRBV7-3 and TRBJ2-1, is GAGVSQTPSNKVTEKGKYVELRCDPISGHTALYWYRQSLGQGPEFLIYFQGTGAADDSGLPNDRFFAVRPEGSVSTLKIQRTERGDSAVYLCASSPGTSGTFTHNEQFFGPGTRLTVL.

V gene TRBV11-3 combines with J gene TRBJ1-2; D might be TRBD1 (5 bases). The germline V and J ends were trimmed by 4 bases and 4 bases, with 16 bases remaining between them. From germline, CDR1 is SGHNT and CDR2 YENEEA. CDR3 length equals 15 residues. The CDR3 nucleotides are TGTGCCAGCAGCTCTCGGCAGGGATCAGGCTATGGCTACACCTTC. Translation gives CASSSRQGSGYGYTF.

This sequence joins TRBV27 and TRBJ1-6; D perhaps matches TRBD1 (6 bases). Germline CDR1 MNHEY, CDR2 SMNVEV (reference sequence). The CDR3 extends over 15 amino acids. V was pared by 1 base and J by 8 bases, with 12 bases between. CDR3 sequence reads: CASSLLGQMDSPLHF. CDR3 DNA sequence: TGTGCCAGCAGTTTATTAGGACAGATGGATTCACCCCTCCACTTT.

The V gene is TRBV18, the J gene TRBJ2-7; 9 bases map to TRBD2. The CDR3 length is 14 residues. Germline lookup yields CDR1 KGHSH and CDR2 LQKENI. V lost 2 bases to trimming and J lost 7 bases; unmatched junction nucleotides: 6. The CDR3 spells CASSPVSGGREQYF. The CDR3 nucleotides are TGTGCCAGCTCACCAGTTAGCGGGGGCAGAGAGCAGTACTTC. The variable domain in full, completed from reference TRBV18 and TRBJ2-7, reads NAGVMQNPRHLVRRRGQEARLRCSPMKGHSHVYWYRQLPEEGLKFMVYLQKENIIDESGMPKERFSAEFPKEGPSILRIQQVVRGDSAAYFCASSPVSGGREQYFGPGTRLTVT.

The chain has TRBV10-2 and TRBJ1-2; 7 nucleotides align to TRBD1. The CDR3 is made up of 12 amino acids. CDR1 WSHSY and CDR2 SAAADI come from the germline V gene. The trim removed 8 bases at V and 8 bases at J, leaving 8 bases unmatched. DNA of the CDR3: TGCGCCAGCGGGACAGACATATTCGGCTACACCTTC. Its translation is CASGTDIFGYTF.

This clone was picked up a small number of times. This chain joins TRBV18 and TRBJ2-1; 7 nucleotides align to TRBD2. From germline, CDR1 is KGHSH and CDR2 LQKENI. V lost 1 base, J lost 5 bases, and 8 bases stayed unmatched. This CDR3 is 16 amino acids long. CDR3 nucleotide sequence: TGTGCCAGCTCACCACGTTCGGCTAGCGGTAACAATGAGCAGTTCTTC. It specifies CASSPRSASGNNEQFF.

This clone rates as medium-sized. The gene calls are TRBV7-3 and TRBJ2-2; TRBD2 matches at 13 bases. The germline V gene has CDR1 SGHTA and CDR2 FQGTGA. This CDR3 is 17 amino acids long. After removal of 2 bases from V and 2 bases from J, the junction contained 2 bases not matched to a gene. This CDR3 reads CASSLPGLAGNTGELFF. The CDR3, as DNA: TGTGCCAGCAGCTTACCGGGACTAGCGGGAAACACCGGGGAGCTGTTTTTT.

The chain combines TRBV6-6 with TRBJ1-1; no firm D call. The germline CDR1 and CDR2 sequences are MNHNY and SVGAGI (reference sequence). Trimming cost V 5 bases and J 1 base, with 14 bases left between them. The CDR3 is 15 amino acids. The DNA for the CDR3 is TGTGCCAGCAGTCGAGGCTCAGTCAGGAACACTGAAGCTTTCTTT. Protein sequence: CASSRGSVRNTEAFF.

With respect to this clone: A much larger clone lies a single base off, so this may be a read error. The identical CDR3 is also encoded by other nucleotide sequences in the sample. The V gene is TRBV5-1, the J gene TRBJ2-7, with 7 bases aligning to TRBD2. Germline CDR1 reads SGHRS; CDR2 reads YFSETQ. The CDR3 runs 14 residues. V was clipped by 0 bases and J by 5 bases; unmatched bases: 5. The CDR3 spells CASSLDGRSDEQYF. In DNA form, the CDR3 reads TGCGCCAGCAGCTTGGACGGGAGGAGCGACGAGCAGTACTTC. The whole variable domain, filled in from reference TRBV5-1 and TRBJ2-7, reads KAGVTQTPRYLIKTRGQQVTLSCSPISGHRSVSWYQQTPGQGLQFLFEYFSETQRNKGNFPGRFSGRQFSNSRSEMNVSTLELGDSALYLCASSLDGRSDEQYFGPGTRLTVT.

A word on this clone: The sample holds other DNA sequences that translate to the same CDR3. This rearrangement joins TRBV14 to TRBJ2-5; D uncertain. CDR1 and CDR2 from the germline V gene are SGHDN and FVKESK. Trimming took 2 bases from V and 5 from J, leaving 15 bases between them. The CDR3 has 15 amino acids. CDR3 residues: CASSQRSGFLETQYF. CDR3 nucleotide sequence: TGTGCCAGCAGCCAAAGGTCCGGGTTTTTGGAGACCCAGTACTTC.

The V call is TRBV4-3, the J call TRBJ2-1; D might be TRBD2 (5 bases). Germline V lookup: CDR1 LGHNA, CDR2 YSLEER. The CDR3 totals 14 residues. The V end was cut by 1 base, the J end by 7 bases, with 11 bases between. The CDR3 reads CASSQVVAGNEQFF. The CDR3 nucleotides are TGCGCCAGCAGCCAAGTGGTTGCGGGTAATGAGCAGTTCTTC.

The CDR3 sequence is CASSQTGKDSPLHF. Here the CDR3 DNA reads TGCGCCAGCAGCCAGACAGGGAAGGATTCACCCCTCCACTTT. J is TRBJ1-6 and V is TRBV5-1; 7 nucleotides match TRBD1. Germline assignment: CDR1 SGHRS and CDR2 YFSETQ. The CDR3 spans 14 residues. The V gene end was trimmed by 4 bases and the J gene end by 8 bases; junction bases not matched to a gene: 6.

The rearrangement uses TRBV7-3 and TRBJ2-1, with 7 bases fitting TRBD2. The V and J ends lost 4 bases and 6 bases, in that order; junction bases with no gene match: 15. The length of the CDR3 is 17 residues. Germline V gives CDR1 SGHTA, CDR2 FQGTGA. The DNA for the CDR3 is TGTGCCAGCAGCTGGGGACTGGCGGGAGAGGGGCTCAATGAGCAGTTCTTC. The encoded protein is CASSWGLAGEGLNEQFF.

The rearrangement joins TRBV11-3 to TRBJ1-3; D is unresolved. The CDR3 runs 15 residues. V dropped 3 bases and J dropped 0 bases, with 9 bases sitting between them. Per germline, CDR1 SGHNT and CDR2 YENEEA. CDR3: CASSFSYGSGNTIYF. The CDR3 bases are TGTGCCAGCAGCTTTTCGTACGGCTCTGGAAACACCATATATTTT.

The V gene is TRBV19, the J gene TRBJ2-5; possible D gene TRBD2, 6 bases. This CDR3 comprises 14 residues. V shed 5 bases and J shed 2 bases, with 12 bases lying between them. From germline, CDR1 is LNHDA and CDR2 SQIVND (reference sequence). The CDR3 nucleotides are TGTGCCAGTAGTGGTTTAGCGGCACAAGAGACCCAGTACTTC. This codes for CASSGLAAQETQYF. Combining the CDR3 with reference TRBV19 and TRBJ2-5 gives the whole variable domain DGGITQSPKYLFRKEGQNVTLSCEQNLNHDAMYWYRQDPGQGLRLIYYSQIVNDFQKGDIAEGYSVSREKKESFPLTVTSAQKNPTAFYLCASSGLAAQETQYFGPGTRLLVL.

The chain is built from TRBV29-1 and TRBJ2-5; 10 nucleotides line up with TRBD2. CDR1 SQVTM and CDR2 ANQGSEA come from the germline V gene. There are 15 residues in the CDR3. V lost 4 bases, J lost 2 bases, and 7 bases stayed unmatched. The CDR3 sequence is CSVVASGSRQETQYF. CDR3 DNA: TGCAGCGTTGTGGCTAGCGGGAGTCGTCAAGAGACCCAGTACTTC.

This rearrangement joins TRBV19 to TRBJ2-2; the D call may be TRBD1 or TRBD2 (5 bases each). Trimming removed 3 bases from V and 1 base from J, with 12 bases in between. In germline, CDR1 is LNHDA, CDR2 SQIVND (reference sequence). The CDR3 runs to 16 residues. The CDR3 bases are TGTGCCAGTAGTATCCCGGGACCAAGGAACACCGGGGAGCTGTTTTTT. Residues: CASSIPGPRNTGELFF. The whole variable domain, filled in from reference TRBV19 and TRBJ2-2, reads DGGITQSPKYLFRKEGQNVTLSCEQNLNHDAMYWYRQDPGQGLRLIYYSQIVNDFQKGDIAEGYSVSREKKESFPLTVTSAQKNPTAFYLCASSIPGPRNTGELFFGEGSRLTVL.

This CDR3 reads CAWGHRWSPGEQYF. The DNA for the CDR3 is TGTGCCTGGGGCCATCGGTGGTCCCCGGGGGAGCAGTACTTC. The V gene is TRBV30, the J gene TRBJ2-7; D might be TRBD2 (5 bases). Trimming took 5 bases from V and 7 from J, leaving 21 bases between them. Germline-derived CDR1 and CDR2 are GTSNPN and SVGIG (reference sequence). The CDR3 runs to 14 residues.

CDR3 residues: CASSLALWDRGSGANVLTF. In DNA form, the CDR3 reads TGCGCCAGCAGCTTGGCCCTCTGGGACAGGGGGTCTGGGGCCAACGTCCTGACTTTC. The chain carries TRBV5-1 and TRBJ2-6; 11 bases fit TRBD1. Germline CDR1 is SGHRS and CDR2 is YFSETQ. CDR3 size: 19 residues. Trimming took 0 bases from V and 1 from J; bases not matched to a gene: 6.